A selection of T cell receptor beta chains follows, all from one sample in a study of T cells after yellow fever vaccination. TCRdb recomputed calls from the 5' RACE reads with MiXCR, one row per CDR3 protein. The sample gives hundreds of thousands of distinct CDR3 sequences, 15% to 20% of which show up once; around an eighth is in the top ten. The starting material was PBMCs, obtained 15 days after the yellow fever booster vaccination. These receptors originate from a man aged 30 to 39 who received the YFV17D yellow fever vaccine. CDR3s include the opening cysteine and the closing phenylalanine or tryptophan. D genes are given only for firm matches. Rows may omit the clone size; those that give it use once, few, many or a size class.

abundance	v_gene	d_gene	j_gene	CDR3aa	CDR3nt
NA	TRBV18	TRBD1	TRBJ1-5	CASSRGQEDQPQHF	TGTGCCAGCTCCCGGGGACAGGAGGACCAGCCCCAGCATTTT
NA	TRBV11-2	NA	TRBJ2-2	CASSFISLPGERGISAGELFF	TGTGCCAGCAGCTTTATAAGTCTCCCTGGCGAACGAGGAATATCGGCCGGGGAGCTGTTTTTT
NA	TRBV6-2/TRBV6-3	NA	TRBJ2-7	CASSYGHSYEQYF	TGTGCCAGCAGTTACGGGCACTCCTACGAGCAGTACTTC
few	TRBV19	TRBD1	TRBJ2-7	CASSATGGEQYF	TGTGCCAGTAGTGCCACAGGGGGCGAGCAGTACTTC
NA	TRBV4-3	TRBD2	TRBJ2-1	CASSQGTGTSTYNEQFF	TGCGCCAGCAGCCAAGGGACCGGGACTAGTACCTACAATGAGCAGTTCTTC
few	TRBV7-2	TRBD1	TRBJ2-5	CASSLASQGPQETQYF	TGTGCCAGCAGCTTAGCCTCACAGGGGCCTCAAGAGACCCAGTACTTC
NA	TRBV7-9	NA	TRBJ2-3	CASSLDSSRADTQYF	TGTGCCAGCAGCTTAGACAGCTCCCGGGCCGATACGCAGTATTTT
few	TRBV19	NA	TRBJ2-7	CASSPLRASTYEQYF	TGTGCCAGTAGTCCTCTGAGAGCAAGTACCTACGAGCAGTACTTC
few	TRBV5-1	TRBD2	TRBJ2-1	CASSPGLAGEYEQFF	TGCGCCAGCAGCCCCGGACTAGCGGGAGAATATGAGCAGTTCTTC
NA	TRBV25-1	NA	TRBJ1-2	CASSEYDIGLGGYTF	TGTGCCAGCAGTGAATATGACATCGGGCTGGGTGGCTACACCTTC
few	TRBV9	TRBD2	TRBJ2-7	CASSGRGGEGVEQYF	TGTGCCAGCAGCGGAAGGGGAGGGGAGGGTGTCGAGCAGTACTTC
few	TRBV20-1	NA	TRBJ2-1	CSALLREQFF	TGCAGTGCTCTACTTAGGGAGCAGTTCTTC
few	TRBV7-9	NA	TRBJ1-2	CASTSGHSPSGYTF	TGTGCCAGCACCTCAGGACATTCCCCCTCTGGCTACACCTTC
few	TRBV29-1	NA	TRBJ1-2	CSVEAGVTGAYYGYTF	TGCAGCGTAGAGGCAGGTGTGACAGGAGCCTACTATGGCTACACCTTC
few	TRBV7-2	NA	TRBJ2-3	CASILRKADTQYF	TGTGCCAGCATCCTGAGGAAGGCAGATACGCAGTATTTT
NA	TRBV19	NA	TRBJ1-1	CASTFPGNTEAFF	TGTGCCAGTACCTTCCCGGGGAACACTGAAGCTTTCTTT
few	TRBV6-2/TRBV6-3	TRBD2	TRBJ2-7	CASRVAGRSSYEQYF	TGTGCCAGCCGAGTAGCGGGGAGGAGCTCCTACGAGCAGTACTTC
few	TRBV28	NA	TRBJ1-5	CAIQGAAGSRKPQHF	TGTGCCATCCAGGGAGCAGCCGGGAGTAGAAAGCCCCAGCATTTT
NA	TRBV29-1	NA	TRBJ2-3	CSVEGGPTDTQYF	TGCAGCGTTGAGGGCGGTCCCACAGATACGCAGTATTTT
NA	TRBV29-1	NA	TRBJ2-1	CSVTQPKRTVNEQFF	TGCAGCGTCACGCAACCCAAAAGGACTGTCAATGAGCAGTTCTTC
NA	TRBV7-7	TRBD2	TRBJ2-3	CASSRQRGGTDTQYF	TGTGCCAGCAGCCGACAGCGGGGGGGAACAGATACGCAGTATTTT
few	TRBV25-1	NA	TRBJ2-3	CASSEEAYTDTQYF	TGTGCCAGCAGTGAAGAAGCCTACACAGATACGCAGTATTTT
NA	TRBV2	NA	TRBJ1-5	CASSSLPGSRPQHF	TGTGCCAGCAGTAGTCTGCCAGGCTCGAGGCCCCAGCATTTT
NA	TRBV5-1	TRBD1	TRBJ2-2	CASRQGDTGELFF	TGCGCCAGCAGACAGGGGGACACCGGGGAGCTGTTTTTT
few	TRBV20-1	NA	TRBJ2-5	CSARLSYQETQYF	TGCAGTGCTAGACTCAGCTACCAAGAGACCCAGTACTTC
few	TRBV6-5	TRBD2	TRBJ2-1	CASSYMGRAAEQFF	TGTGCCAGCAGTTACATGGGGAGGGCGGCTGAGCAGTTCTTC
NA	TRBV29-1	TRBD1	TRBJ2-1	CSVQTGTGGNEQFF	TGCAGCGTCCAGACCGGGACAGGGGGGAATGAGCAGTTCTTC
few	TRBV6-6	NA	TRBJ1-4	CASGQTNEKLFF	TGTGCCAGCGGACAGACTAATGAAAAACTGTTTTTT
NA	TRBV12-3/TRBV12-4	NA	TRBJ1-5	CASTPGVDQPQHF	TGTGCCAGCACCCCAGGGGTGGATCAGCCCCAGCATTTT
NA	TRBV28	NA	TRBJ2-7	CASIRPGFPSYEQYF	TGTGCCAGCATCAGACCGGGGTTCCCCTCCTACGAGCAGTACTTC
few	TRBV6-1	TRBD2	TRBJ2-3	CASSPLAGVRPDTQYF	TGTGCCAGCAGCCCCTTAGCGGGAGTAAGGCCAGATACGCAGTATTTT
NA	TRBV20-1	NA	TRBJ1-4	CSAANRQVLNEKLFF	TGCAGTGCTGCCAATCGACAGGTCCTTAATGAAAAACTGTTTTTT
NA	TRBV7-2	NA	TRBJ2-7	CASSFRQNYEQYF	TGTGCCAGCAGCTTTAGGCAGAACTACGAGCAGTACTTC
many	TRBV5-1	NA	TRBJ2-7	CASSGAYEQYF	TGCGCCAGCAGCGGGGCCTACGAGCAGTACTTC
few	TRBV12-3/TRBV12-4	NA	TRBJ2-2	CASSKTEGSYTGELFF	TGTGCCAGCAGCAAGACCGAGGGTTCGTACACCGGGGAGCTGTTTTTT
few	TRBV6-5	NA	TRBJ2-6	CASSFGTLVSNVLTF	TGTGCCAGCAGTTTCGGTACTCTGGTTTCCAACGTCCTGACTTTC
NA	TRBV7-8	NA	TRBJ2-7	CASVAGPGDEQYF	TGTGCCAGTGTGGCCGGCCCGGGCGACGAGCAGTACTTC
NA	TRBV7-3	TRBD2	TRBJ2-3	CASSWVAGVSTDTQYF	TGTGCCAGCAGCTGGGTAGCGGGAGTGAGCACAGATACGCAGTATTTT
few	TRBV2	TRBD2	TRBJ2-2	CASTLTGGGGNTGELFF	TGTGCCAGCACCCTGACGGGAGGGGGAGGGAACACCGGGGAGCTGTTTTTT
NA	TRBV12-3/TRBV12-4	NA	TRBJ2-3	CASSLRTRRGSTDTQYF	TGTGCCAGCAGTCTACGGACTCGCCGGGGAAGCACAGATACGCAGTATTTT
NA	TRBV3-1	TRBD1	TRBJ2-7	CASSQGQGPRYEQYF	TGTGCCAGCAGCCAAGGACAGGGACCCCGTTACGAGCAGTACTTC
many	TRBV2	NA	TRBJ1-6	CASTLTENSPLHF	TGTGCCAGCACGTTGACAGAAAATTCACCCCTCCACTTT
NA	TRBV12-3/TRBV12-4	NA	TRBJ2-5	CASSLEGAQYF	TGTGCCAGCAGTCTAGAAGGGGCCCAGTACTTC
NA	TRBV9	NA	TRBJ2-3	CASSVPGGGTDTQYF	TGTGCCAGCAGCGTTCCAGGCGGGGGCACAGATACGCAGTATTTT
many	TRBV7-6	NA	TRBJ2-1	CASSLAYEQFF	TGTGCCAGCAGCCTAGCATATGAGCAGTTCTTC
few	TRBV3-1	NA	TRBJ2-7	CASAGAGKSYEQYF	TGTGCCAGCGCCGGGGCAGGGAAGTCCTACGAGCAGTACTTC
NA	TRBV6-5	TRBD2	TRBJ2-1	CASSYSGLAGGPGEQFF	TGTGCCAGCAGTTACTCGGGACTAGCGGGAGGGCCCGGTGAGCAGTTCTTC
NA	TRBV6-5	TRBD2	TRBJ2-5	CASSYPGGGDQETQYF	TGTGCCAGCAGTTACCCCGGGGGGGGTGACCAAGAGACCCAGTACTTC
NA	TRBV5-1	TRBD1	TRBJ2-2	CASSPQGQGKSGELFF	TGCGCCAGCAGCCCCCAGGGACAGGGGAAATCCGGGGAGCTGTTTTTT
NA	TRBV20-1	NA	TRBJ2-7	CSAPHRTYEQYF	TGCAGTGCTCCACATCGAACCTACGAGCAGTACTTC
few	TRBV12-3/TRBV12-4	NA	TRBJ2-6	CASRLSGPQSGANVLTF	TGTGCCAGCAGACTATCGGGACCCCAATCTGGGGCCAACGTCCTGACTTTC